The 7 T cell receptor beta chains below come from one sample, sequenced in a study of vaccination effects on CD4 cells after COVID-19. No cognate antigen is known for these TCRs. Clones were read by immunoSEQ multiplex PCR, and TCRdb kept only the in-frame ones, dropping some. The sample lists tens of thousands of clones; just under 75% were seen once. Antigen-specific CD4+ T cells were first expanded with viral peptide pools by the ViraFEST assay and only then sequenced. After more than 8 days in culture, the CD4+ T cells were isolated. All participants had two doses of either the BNT162b2 or mRNA-1273 vaccine. The starting material was CD4+ T cells from PBMCs cultured with HCoV-229E spike peptides, obtained after COVID-19 vaccination. All receptors derive from a human donor who received a COVID-19 vaccine.

The genes are TRBV5-1 and TRBJ2-3; D is undetermined. Trimming cost V 0 bases and J 6 bases, with 8 bases left between them. Germline lookup yields CDR1 SGHRS and CDR2 YFSETQ. The CDR3 loop spans 13 amino acids. CDR3 sequence (DNA): TGCGCCAGCAGCTTGGCCGCAGAGGATACGCAGTATTTT. This encodes CASSLAAEDTQYF.

This clone occurred once. The rearrangement links TRBV6-2 or TRBV6-3 to TRBJ2-7, with D possibly TRBD1 on 6 matching bases. Trimming took 2 bases from V and 3 from J, leaving 14 bases between them. The CDR3 has 15 amino acids. From germline, CDR1 is MNHEY and CDR2 SVGEGT. The CDR3 spells CASSYPDSAVYEQYF. For the CDR3, the DNA is TGTGCCAGCAGTTACCCGGACAGTGCGGTCTACGAGCAGTACTTC.

The rearrangement links TRBV4-2 to TRBJ2-2; 7 bases match TRBD2. Germline values: CDR1 LGHNA, CDR2 YNFKEQ. CDR3 size: 16 residues. Trimming removed 7 bases from V and 3 bases from J; junction bases left unmatched: 11. CDR3 amino acids: CASTTAGGTYTGELFF. The CDR3 DNA follows: TGTGCCAGCACCACGGCCGGGGGGACCTACACCGGGGAGCTGTTTTTT.

V is TRBV11-2 and J is TRBJ1-1; 7 bases line up with TRBD1. This CDR3 spans 15 amino acids. Germline V gene data show CDR1 as SGHAT and CDR2 as FQNNGV. The junction had 8 bases not matched to a gene; V was cut back by 4 bases and J by 3 bases. The CDR3 is CASSSRRGGDTEAFF. In DNA form, the CDR3 reads TGTGCCAGCAGCTCCCGCAGGGGGGGAGACACTGAAGCTTTCTTT.

The V gene is TRBV5-4, the J gene TRBJ2-5; D possibly corresponds to TRBD2 (5 bases). The CDR3 length is 15 residues. Germline CDR1 reads SGHNT; CDR2 reads YYREEE (reference sequence). Trimming stripped 4 bases from V and 4 bases from J, with 17 bases between. CDR3 in DNA: TGTGCCAGCAGCCGCCCCGGGAAGGTGGGAGAGACCCAGTACTTC. This encodes CASSRPGKVGETQYF.

The rearrangement links TRBV7-9 to TRBJ2-3, with 7 positions matching TRBD1. The CDR3 spans 14 residues. Losses at the gene ends were 5 bases for V and 4 bases for J; bases not matched to a gene: 6. Germline CDR1 reads SEHNR; CDR2 reads FQNEAQ (reference sequence). The CDR3 loop is CASSPTGDADTQYF. CDR3 coding DNA: TGTGCCAGCAGCCCTACAGGGGACGCAGATACGCAGTATTTT.

This clone showed up just once. The chain recombines TRBV5-1 with TRBJ1-2, with 9 bases fitting TRBD1. The CDR3 extends over 18 amino acids. Unmatched junction bases numbered 17, after V lost 2 bases and J lost 6 bases. Germline assignment: CDR1 SGHRS and CDR2 YFSETQ. CDR3 nucleotide sequence: TGCGCCAGCAGCTTTTCCGCAGCGGCGGGACAGGGAATTGATGGCTACACCTTC. Translating gives CASSFSAAAGQGIDGYTF. Filled out from reference TRBV5-1 and TRBJ1-2, the complete variable domain reads KAGVTQTPRYLIKTRGQQVTLSCSPISGHRSVSWYQQTPGQGLQFLFEYFSETQRNKGNFPGRFSGRQFSNSRSEMNVSTLELGDSALYLCASSFSAAAGQGIDGYTFGSGTRLTVV.